These 17 T cell receptor beta chains originate from one sample sequenced in a study of blood T cell repertoires in COVID-19 (dated by TCRdb to 2020 to 2021). Library preparation was by the immunoSEQ multiplex PCR assay. TCRdb stores this immuneACCESS table with in-frame sequences only. Part of the clones is absent; in the studies checked, under half of the shortfall reflects unresolved V genes, and no reason is known for the rest. In all, the sample holds about 130,000 clones, and approximately 86% of those were seen once. Clones ranked in the top ten supply around 2.3% of the sample. Sequenced: PBMCs or T cells enriched from blood (not recorded which). All receptors derive from a woman in her forties or fifties who had recovered from COVID-19.

The chain combines TRBV30 with TRBJ2-3, with unresolved D. V was cut by 2 bases and J by 2 bases, with 11 bases left in between. Germline V lookup: CDR1 GTSNPN, CDR2 SVGIG (reference sequence). The CDR3 sequence is 14 residues long. The CDR3 nucleotides read TGTGCCTGGAGTACCAGCAGACTCACAGATACGCAGTATTTT. The encoded protein is CAWSTSRLTDTQYF.

This clone appeared a few times. This chain's CDR3 is CASLGSSGNTIYF. Here the CDR3 DNA reads TGTGCCAGCCTAGGGAGCTCTGGAAACACCATATATTTT. The chain recombines TRBV6-5 with TRBJ1-3, with unresolved D. The germline V gene encodes CDR1 MNHEY and CDR2 SVGAGI. Trimming took off 8 bases at V and 0 bases at J, with 8 bases between the two ends. The CDR3 contains 13 residues.

The chain joins TRBV12-3 or TRBV12-4 to TRBJ1-2; unclear D gene. CDR3 length: 13 residues. V lost 3 bases, J lost 1 base, and 6 bases lay in between. The CDR3 is CASSFSSNYGYTF. The DNA for the CDR3 is TGTGCCAGCAGTTTTTCGAGTAACTATGGCTACACCTTC.

The chain combines TRBV19 with TRBJ2-7; 7 nucleotides agree with TRBD1. V trimming: 6 bases; J trimming: 2 bases; junction bases outside the gene matches: 7. This CDR3 comprises 14 residues. Germline values: CDR1 LNHDA, CDR2 SQIVND (reference sequence). CDR3 in amino acids: CASRHTGTAYEQYF. CDR3 nucleotides: TGTGCCAGTAGACATACCGGGACAGCCTACGAGCAGTACTTC.

The chain links TRBV7-9 to TRBJ1-3, with no clear D. This CDR3 is built from 15 residues. Trimming took off 0 bases at V and 2 bases at J, with 8 bases between the two ends. In germline, CDR1 is SEHNR, CDR2 FQNEAQ (reference sequence). For the CDR3, the DNA is TGTGCCAGCAGCTTAGCTTCATCAACTGGAAACACCATATATTTT. Residues: CASSLASSTGNTIYF. Full variable domain (rest looked up from reference TRBV7-9 and TRBJ1-3): DTGVSQNPRHKITKRGQNVTFRCDPISEHNRLYWYRQTLGQGPEFLTYFQNEAQLEKSRLLSDRFSAERPKGSFSTLEIQRTEQGDSAMYLCASSLASSTGNTIYFGEGSWLTVV.

The chain couples TRBV29-1 to TRBJ2-5; D is unresolved. From germline, CDR1 is SQVTM and CDR2 ANQGSEA. V was cut by 0 bases and J by 2 bases, with 13 bases left in between. The CDR3 is 15 residues long. CDR3 loop: CSVEERHSKQETQYF. The CDR3 bases are TGCAGCGTTGAAGAACGTCACTCCAAACAAGAGACCCAGTACTTC.

The chain joins TRBV10-3 to TRBJ1-1; D may be TRBD1 (6 bases). The V gene lost 4 bases and the J gene lost 1 base, with 13 bases spanning the gap. Germline V gene sequence: CDR1 ENHRY, CDR2 SYGVKD. CDR3 length: 15 amino acids. As DNA, the CDR3 is TGTGCCATCAGTGCATGGACAGCGGCGAACACTGAAGCTTTCTTT. It codes for CAISAWTAANTEAFF.

The chain carries TRBV4-3 and TRBJ2-3, with unresolved D. The CDR3 covers 13 residues. Germline V gene sequence: CDR1 LGHNA, CDR2 YSLEER. V was shortened by 4 bases and J by 6 bases, with 11 bases between the two germline ends. The CDR3 region is CASSPEVEDTQYF. The DNA of the CDR3 is TGCGCCAGCAGCCCAGAGGTTGAGGATACGCAGTATTTT.

V gene TRBV7-9 combines with J gene TRBJ1-2; a possible D gene is TRBD1 (5 bases). CDR1 is SEHNR and CDR2 is FQNEAQ in the germline V gene (reference sequence). There are 11 residues in the CDR3. With 2 bases removed from V and 7 bases from J, the gap between germline ends came to 5 bases. Written as DNA, the CDR3 is TGTGCCAGCAGCTTAAGGGGTGGCTACACCTTC. This translates into CASSLRGGYTF.

The rearrangement uses TRBV6-5 and TRBJ1-2; D uncertain. In germline, CDR1 is MNHEY, CDR2 SVGAGI. Trimming pared 2 bases from V and 5 bases from J, leaving 15 bases between. The length of the CDR3 is 15 residues. CDR3 protein: CASSYPNIAEYGYTF. DNA of the CDR3: TGTGCCAGCAGTTACCCCAACATAGCGGAATATGGCTACACCTTC.

The chain is built from TRBV6-2 or TRBV6-3 and TRBJ2-7, with TRBD1 matching 10 bases. This CDR3 contains 16 residues. The trim removed 2 bases at V and 3 bases at J, leaving 7 bases unmatched. Germline CDR1 is MNHEY and CDR2 is SVGEGT. CDR3 sequence reads: CASSYHRDRGIYEQYF. Here the CDR3 DNA reads TGTGCCAGCAGTTACCACCGGGACAGGGGCATCTACGAGCAGTACTTC.

The CDR3: CASSNFNEQFF. In DNA, the CDR3 is TGTGCCAGCAGTAACTTCAATGAGCAGTTCTTC. The V call is TRBV27, the J call TRBJ2-1; D is ambiguous. The CDR3 spans 11 residues. Trimming removed 5 bases from V and 6 bases from J, with 5 bases in between. Germline CDR1 MNHEY, CDR2 SMNVEV (reference sequence).

The V gene is TRBV18, the J gene TRBJ2-2, with TRBD1 matching over 7 bases. With 3 bases clipped from V and 4 bases from J, the junction kept 8 bases outside the gene matches. The germline V gene encodes CDR1 KGHSH and CDR2 LQKENI. The CDR3 totals 16 residues. The CDR3 DNA sequence: TGTGCCAGCTCACCGGACAGGAGTCGGGCCACCGGGGAGCTGTTTTTT. It translates to CASSPDRSRATGELFF.

This chain links TRBV19 with TRBJ2-3; 7 bases match TRBD1. The CDR3 has 15 residues. Germline V lookup: CDR1 LNHDA, CDR2 SQIVND (reference sequence). V dropped 5 bases and J dropped 2; count of bases not matched to a gene: 7. CDR3 nucleotide sequence: TGTGCCAGTAGTGGAACAGGGGACATCACAGATACGCAGTATTTT. Translated: CASSGTGDITDTQYF.

This clone has only one observation. J is TRBJ2-5 and V is TRBV9, with D possibly matching TRBD2 (5 bases). V was pared by 0 bases and J by 5 bases, with 17 bases between. The CDR3 is 16 residues long. The germline V gene has CDR1 SGDLS and CDR2 YYNGEE. The CDR3 nucleotides are TGTGCCAGCAGCGTAGAAGGTTCGGGGTATGGGGAGACCCAGTACTTC. Residues: CASSVEGSGYGETQYF.

The chain uses TRBV24-1 and TRBJ1-5; unclear D gene. V lost 4 bases and J lost 8, with 11 bases in between. CDR1 and CDR2 from the germline V gene are KGHDR and SFDVKD. The CDR3 has 13 amino acids. CDR3 amino acids: CATSDGPREPQHF. DNA of the CDR3: TGTGCCACCAGTGACGGCCCGAGGGAGCCCCAGCATTTT.

The V gene is TRBV2, the J gene TRBJ1-1; D unclear. Germline CDR1 reads SNHLY; CDR2 reads FYNNEI. Trimming left V 0 bases short and J 11 bases short, with 4 bases between. CDR3 length: 10 amino acids. The DNA for the CDR3 is TGTGCCAGCAGTGAAGCGCGGGCTTTCTTT. Its translation: CASSEARAFF.